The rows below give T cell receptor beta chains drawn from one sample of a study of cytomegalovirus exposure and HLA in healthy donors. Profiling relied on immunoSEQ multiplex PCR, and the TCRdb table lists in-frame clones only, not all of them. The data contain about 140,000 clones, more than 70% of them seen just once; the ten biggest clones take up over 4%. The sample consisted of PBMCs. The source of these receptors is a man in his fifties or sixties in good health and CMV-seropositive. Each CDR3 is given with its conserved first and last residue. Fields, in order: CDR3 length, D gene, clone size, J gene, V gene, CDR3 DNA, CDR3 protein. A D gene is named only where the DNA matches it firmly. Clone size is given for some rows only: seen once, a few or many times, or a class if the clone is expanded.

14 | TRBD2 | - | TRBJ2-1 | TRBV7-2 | TGTGCCAGCAGCAGCGGGACTGGTAACAATGAGCAGTTCTTC | CASSSGTGNNEQFF
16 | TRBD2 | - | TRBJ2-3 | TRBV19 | TGTGCCAGTAGTATAATCCAGGTAGCGGGGCCAGATACGCAGTATTTT | CASSIIQVAGPDTQYF
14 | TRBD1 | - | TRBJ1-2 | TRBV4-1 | TGCGCCAGCAGCTACCCGGGACAGGGTGACGGCTACACCTTC | CASSYPGQGDGYTF
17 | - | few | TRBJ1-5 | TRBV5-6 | TGTGCCAGCAGCTTGGGACATCCTTTGTATAGCAATCAGCCCCAGCATTTT | CASSLGHPLYSNQPQHF
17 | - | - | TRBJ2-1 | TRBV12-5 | TGTGCTAGTGGTCCGCCGCTCAGGGGAATATCCTACAATGAGCAGTTCTTC | CASGPPLRGISYNEQFF
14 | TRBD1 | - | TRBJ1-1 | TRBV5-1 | TGCGCCAGCAGCCTGGGACAGGGCCTCACTGAAGCCTTCTTT | CASSLGQGLTEAFF
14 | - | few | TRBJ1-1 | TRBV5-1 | TGCGCCAGCAGCCGGCTGGACTCCAACACTGAAGCTTTCTTT | CASSRLDSNTEAFF
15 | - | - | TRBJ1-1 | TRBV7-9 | TGTGCCAGCAGCTTAGGAGGTGGGGCCTACACTGAAGCTTTCTTT | CASSLGGGAYTEAFF
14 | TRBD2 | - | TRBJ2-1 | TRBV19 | TGTGCCAGTAGTCGGGGAGGGACTAGCAATGAGCAGTTCTTC | CASSRGGTSNEQFF
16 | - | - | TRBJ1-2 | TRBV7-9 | TGTTCCAGCAGCTTAGCGGGTCCCGGGAGGAACTATGGCTACACCTTC | CSSSLAGPGRNYGYTF
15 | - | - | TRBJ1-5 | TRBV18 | TGTGCCAGCTCACAAATTGGGGAGGAGAATCAGCCCCAGCATTTT | CASSQIGEENQPQHF
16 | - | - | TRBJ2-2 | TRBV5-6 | TGTGCCAGCAGCTCGCGGCGGGTCGCGAACACCGGGGAGCTGTTTTTT | CASSSRRVANTGELFF
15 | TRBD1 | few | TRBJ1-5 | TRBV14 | TGTGCCAGCAGCCAAGGGACAGGGGCCGGTCAGCCCCAGCATTTT | CASSQGTGAGQPQHF
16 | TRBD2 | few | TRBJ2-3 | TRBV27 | TGTGCCAGCAGTTTTTTAGGACTAGAGTCTACAGATACGCAGTATTTT | CASSFLGLESTDTQYF
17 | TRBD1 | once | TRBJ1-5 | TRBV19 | TGTGCCAGTAGTCCCCGGGACAGTCCTGACTTCAATCAGCCCCAGCATTTT | CASSPRDSPDFNQPQHF
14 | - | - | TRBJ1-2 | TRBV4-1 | TGCGCCAGCAGCCAGTTCGGGATCGGCTATGGCTACACCTTC | CASSQFGIGYGYTF
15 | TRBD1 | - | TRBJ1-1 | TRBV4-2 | TGTGCCAGCAGCCTGGGGACAGGGTTTGAGGCTGAAGCTTTCTTT | CASSLGTGFEAEAFF
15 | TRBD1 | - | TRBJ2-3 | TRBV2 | TGTGCCAGCAGCTCTGGGACAGGTAGCACAGATACGCAGTATTTT | CASSSGTGSTDTQYF
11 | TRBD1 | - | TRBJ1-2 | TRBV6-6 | TGTGCCACTGGGACAGGGTATGGCTACACCTTC | CATGTGYGYTF
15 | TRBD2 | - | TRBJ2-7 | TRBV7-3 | TGTGCCAGCAGCTTGATACTAGCGGAGCCCTACGAGCAGTACTTC | CASSLILAEPYEQYF
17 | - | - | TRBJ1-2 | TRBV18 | TGTGCCAGCTCACCGTCGGAGGGCGGCACAGGTAACTATGGCTACACCTTC | CASSPSEGGTGNYGYTF
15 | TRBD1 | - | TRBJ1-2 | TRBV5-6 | TGTGCCAGCAGCTCGGGGGGGACAGGGGGATATGGCTACACCTTC | CASSSGGTGGYGYTF
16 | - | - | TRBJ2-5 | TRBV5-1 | TGCGCCAGCAGCTTGCCTAAAGGGGCTGGGGGGGAGACCCAGTACTTC | CASSLPKGAGGETQYF
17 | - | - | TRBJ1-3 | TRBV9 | TGTGCCAGCAGTCGCCGGGACTTCTTTTCCTCTGGAAACACCATATATTTT | CASSRRDFFSSGNTIYF
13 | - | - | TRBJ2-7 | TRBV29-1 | TGCAGCGTTGAAATGGGACTTGCCTACGAGCAGTACTTC | CSVEMGLAYEQYF
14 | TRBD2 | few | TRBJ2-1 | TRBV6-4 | TGTGCCAGCAGTGAAGGAGAAGAGGGAGGGCCACGGTTCTTC | CASSEGEEGGPRFF
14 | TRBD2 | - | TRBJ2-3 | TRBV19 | TGTGCCAGTAGTCGGGGACTAGACGCAGATACGCAGTATTTT | CASSRGLDADTQYF
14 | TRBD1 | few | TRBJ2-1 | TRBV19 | TGTGCCAGCGATAACAGGGGGAATTACAATGAGCAGTTCTTC | CASDNRGNYNEQFF
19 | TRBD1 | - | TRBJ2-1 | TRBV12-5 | TGTGCTAGTGCCTCTACGGACAGGGGGCTTCGTTCCCTGCGTAATGAGCAGTTCTTC | CASASTDRGLRSLRNEQFF
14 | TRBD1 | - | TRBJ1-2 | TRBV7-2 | TGTGCCAGCAGCACAGGACAGGGGGACTATGGCTACACCTTC | CASSTGQGDYGYTF
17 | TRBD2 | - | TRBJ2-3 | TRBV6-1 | TGTGCCAGCAGTGAAACCCTAGCGGGGGGGAGTACAGATACGCAGTATTTT | CASSETLAGGSTDTQYF
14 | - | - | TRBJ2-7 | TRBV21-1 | TGTGCCAGCAGCAAAAAGCTCCCCCTCAACGAGCAGTACTTC | CASSKKLPLNEQYF
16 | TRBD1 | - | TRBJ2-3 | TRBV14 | TGTGCCAGCAGCCAACTTCCGGGACAGGGAGCAGATACGCAGTATTTT | CASSQLPGQGADTQYF
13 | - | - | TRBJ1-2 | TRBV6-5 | TGTGCCAGCAGACTTAGAGACAGTGTGGGCTACACCTTC | CASRLRDSVGYTF
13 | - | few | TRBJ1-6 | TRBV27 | TGTGCCAGCGGCGGCCCTTCGGTCCCCACCCTCCACTTT | CASGGPSVPTLHF
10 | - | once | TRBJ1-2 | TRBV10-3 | TGTGCCATCAGTGTTTCGGGAGGCACCTTC | CAISVSGGTF
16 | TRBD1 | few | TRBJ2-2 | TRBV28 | TGTGCCAGCAGTTTTAGTTCGACAGGGGACACCGGGGAGCTGTTTTTT | CASSFSSTGDTGELFF
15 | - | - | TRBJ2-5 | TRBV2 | TGTGCCAGCAGTGGCAGGGGAGCTGGGCAAGAGACCCAGTACTTC | CASSGRGAGQETQYF
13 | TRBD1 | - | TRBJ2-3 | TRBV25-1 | TGTGCCAGCAGGGAAACAGGGGTAGATACGCAGTATTTT | CASRETGVDTQYF
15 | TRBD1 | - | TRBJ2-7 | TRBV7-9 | TGTGCCAGCCGCGCCCCCGACAGGGGTTCGTACGAGCAGTACTTC | CASRAPDRGSYEQYF
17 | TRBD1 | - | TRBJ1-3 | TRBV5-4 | TGTGCCAGCAGCAGGACAGGGGTCCCCCTCTCTGGAAACACCATATATTTT | CASSRTGVPLSGNTIYF